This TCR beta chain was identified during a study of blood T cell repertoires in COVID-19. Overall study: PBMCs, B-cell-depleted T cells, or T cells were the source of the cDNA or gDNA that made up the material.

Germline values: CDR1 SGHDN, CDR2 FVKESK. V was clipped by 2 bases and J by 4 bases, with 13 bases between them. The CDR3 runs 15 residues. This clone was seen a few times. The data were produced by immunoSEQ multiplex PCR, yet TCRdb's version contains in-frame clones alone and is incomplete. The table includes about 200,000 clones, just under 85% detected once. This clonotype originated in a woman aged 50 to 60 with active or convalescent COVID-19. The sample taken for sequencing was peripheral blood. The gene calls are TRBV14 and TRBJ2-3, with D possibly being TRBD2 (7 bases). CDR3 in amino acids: CASSQRQGRADTQYF. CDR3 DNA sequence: TGTGCCAGCAGCCAACGTCAGGGGAGGGCAGATACGCAGTATTTT.